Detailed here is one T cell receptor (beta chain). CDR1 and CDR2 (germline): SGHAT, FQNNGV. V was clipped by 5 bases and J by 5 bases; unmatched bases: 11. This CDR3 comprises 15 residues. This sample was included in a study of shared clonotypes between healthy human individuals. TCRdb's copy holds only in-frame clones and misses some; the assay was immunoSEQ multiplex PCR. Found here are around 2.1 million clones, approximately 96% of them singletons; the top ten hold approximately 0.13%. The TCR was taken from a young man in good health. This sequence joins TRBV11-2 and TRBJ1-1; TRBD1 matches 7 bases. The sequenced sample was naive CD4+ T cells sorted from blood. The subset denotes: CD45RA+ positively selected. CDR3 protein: CASSQQQGQGTEAFF. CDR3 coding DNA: TGTGCCAGCAGCCAACAACAGGGGCAGGGAACTGAAGCTTTCTTT. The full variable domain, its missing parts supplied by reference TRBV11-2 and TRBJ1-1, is EAGVAQSPRYKIIEKRQSVAFWCNPISGHATLYWYQQILGQGPKLLIQFQNNGVVDDSQLPKDRFSAERLKGVDSTLKIQPAKLEDSAVYLCASSQQQGQGTEAFFGQGTRLTVV.